A selection of T cell receptor beta chains follows, all from one sample in a study of blood T cell repertoires in COVID-19. Repertoires were generated with immunoSEQ multiplex PCR, while TCRdb's copy carries only in-frame clones and drops some. Here the sample spans about 180,000 clones, about 88% being singletons. Sequenced input: peripheral blood. All receptors come from a man between 60 and 75 years old with COVID-19, enrolled during active disease. The CDR3 runs from the conserved cysteine through the conserved F or W. A D gene is named only where the DNA matches it firmly. Clone sizes are given selectively: once, few, many, or a class where the clone is expanded.

v_gene	d_gene	j_gene	len	abundance	CDR3aa	CDR3nt
TRBV28	TRBD1	TRBJ1-2	15	-	CASSFTGGAPYGYTF	TGTGCCAGCAGTTTCACAGGGGGCGCTCCCTATGGCTACACCTTC
TRBV29-1	-	TRBJ2-3	13	-	CSAGPGSTDTQYF	TGCAGCGCGGGGCCCGGGAGCACAGATACGCAGTATTTT
TRBV2	TRBD1	TRBJ2-5	16	-	CASSKGTGGTAETQYF	TGTGCCAGCAGTAAAGGGACAGGGGGCACGGCCGAGACCCAGTACTTC
TRBV3-1/TRBV3-2	-	TRBJ1-1	15	once	CASSHRGGENTEAFF	TGTGCCAGCAGCCACCGAGGGGGGGAGAACACTGAAGCTTTCTTT
TRBV25-1	-	TRBJ2-7	14	-	CASSGLASSYEQYF	TGTGCCAGCAGTGGTTTAGCGAGTTCCTACGAGCAGTACTTC
TRBV27	-	TRBJ1-1	13	-	CASRGAGGTEAFF	TGTGCCAGCCGTGGCGCCGGGGGTACTGAAGCTTTCTTT
TRBV7-2	TRBD2	TRBJ2-1	18	-	CASREGGSGQSSYNEQFF	TGTGCCAGCCGCGAAGGAGGTAGCGGGCAGAGCTCCTACAATGAGCAGTTCTTC
TRBV5-8	-	TRBJ2-5	15	-	CASSLAAGIQETQYF	TGTGCCAGCAGCTTGGCGGCAGGGATCCAAGAGACCCAGTACTTC
TRBV9	-	TRBJ1-1	17	-	CASSPRGKAAMNTEAFF	TGTGCCAGCAGCCCCCGAGGGAAAGCGGCGATGAACACTGAAGCTTTCTTT
TRBV5-6	-	TRBJ1-5	12	-	CASSLVGQPQHF	TGTGCCAGCAGCTTGGTCGGGCAGCCCCAGCATTTT
TRBV10-3	TRBD1	TRBJ1-4	13	once	CAIQGGGSEKLFF	TGTGCCATTCAGGGGGGAGGAAGTGAAAAACTGTTTTTT
TRBV6-2/TRBV6-3	-	TRBJ1-6	14	-	CASRYNRYYSPLHF	TGTGCCAGCAGATACAATCGGTATTATTCACCCCTCCACTTT
TRBV9	-	TRBJ1-6	14	-	CASSESPGDSPLHF	TGTGCCAGCAGCGAATCCCCCGGGGATTCACCCCTCCACTTT
TRBV11-2	TRBD1	TRBJ1-3	15	-	CASSAITGAGNTIYF	TGTGCCAGCAGCGCAATTACAGGGGCTGGAAACACCATATATTTT
TRBV11-1	-	TRBJ2-2	14	-	CASSVRQGKGELFF	TGTGCCAGCAGCGTGCGGCAGGGGAAGGGGGAGCTGTTTTTT
TRBV7-8	-	TRBJ1-1	12	-	CASSPTGFKAFF	TGTGCCAGCAGCCCAACGGGATTTAAAGCTTTCTTT
TRBV12-3/TRBV12-4	-	TRBJ2-1	11	-	CASSFTNEQFF	TGTGCCAGCAGTTTCACAAACGAGCAGTTCTTC
TRBV6-6	-	TRBJ2-7	13	-	CASSSNTGYEQYF	TGTGCCAGCAGCTCAAATACAGGGTACGAGCAGTACTTC
TRBV7-3	-	TRBJ2-5	15	few	CASSLMAGAQETQYF	TGTGCCAGCAGCTTAATGGCGGGGGCCCAAGAGACCCAGTACTTC
TRBV28	-	TRBJ2-7	14	-	CASSLWQGTYEQYF	TGTGCCAGCAGTTTATGGCAGGGAACCTACGAGCAGTACTTC
TRBV27	-	TRBJ1-2	14	-	CASSLSLANYGYTF	TGTGCCAGCAGTTTATCCCTCGCTAACTATGGCTACACCTTC
TRBV27	-	TRBJ1-5	15	-	CASSSLRTEGQPQHF	TGTGCCAGCAGTTCCCTCCGAACAGAGGGTCAGCCCCAGCATTTT
TRBV6-5	-	TRBJ2-7	15	-	CASSYDVRGYDEQYF	TGTGCCAGCAGTTACGATGTCAGGGGTTACGACGAGCAGTACTTC
TRBV19	-	TRBJ1-6	17	-	CASSIRGFGIENSPLHF	TGTGCCAGTAGTATCCGGGGGTTTGGTATCGAGAATTCACCCCTCCACTTT
TRBV5-1	-	TRBJ1-2	14	few	CASSLGTANYGYTF	TGCGCCAGCAGCTTGGGGACAGCTAACTATGGCTACACCTTC
TRBV4-1	TRBD1	TRBJ2-3	15	-	CASSGRDSDTDTQYF	TGCGCCAGCAGCGGTAGGGACAGTGATACAGATACGCAGTATTTT
TRBV28	-	TRBJ2-7	14	-	CATGWASLSYEQYF	TGTGCCACCGGCTGGGCCAGCCTCTCCTACGAGCAGTACTTC
TRBV4-3	TRBD2	TRBJ2-1	17	-	CASSQVSGAGNYNEQFF	TGCGCCAGCAGCCAGGTTAGCGGGGCAGGAAACTACAATGAGCAGTTCTTC
TRBV20-1	TRBD1	TRBJ2-7	14	few	CSASGGQRIYEQYF	TGCAGTGCTAGTGGGGGACAGAGAATCTACGAGCAGTACTTC
TRBV19	-	TRBJ1-2	13	-	CASSAQTYYGYTF	TGTGCCAGTAGCGCCCAGACTTACTATGGCTACACCTTC
TRBV11-1	-	TRBJ1-1	12	-	CASSFGGAEAFF	TGTGCCAGCAGCTTCGGGGGGGCTGAAGCTTTCTTT
TRBV19	TRBD1	TRBJ1-1	14	-	CASRRTGGDTEAFF	TGTGCCAGTAGAAGGACAGGGGGGGACACTGAAGCTTTCTTT
TRBV10-3	TRBD1	TRBJ1-4	13	-	CAISGPGGEKLFF	TGTGCCATCAGTGGTCCAGGGGGGGAAAAACTGTTTTTT
TRBV7-9	-	TRBJ1-6	17	once	CASSLPDTKPGNSPLHF	TGTGCCAGCAGCTTACCGGACACAAAGCCCGGGAATTCACCCCTCCACTTT
TRBV7-2	-	TRBJ1-5	14	once	CASSFSHSNQPQHF	TGTGCCAGCAGCTTTAGTCACAGCAATCAGCCCCAGCATTTT
TRBV5-1	TRBD1	TRBJ1-1	16	-	CASSLRQGIKGTEAFF	TGCGCCAGCAGCTTGCGACAGGGTATCAAGGGCACTGAAGCTTTCTTT
TRBV5-1	-	TRBJ2-1	13	-	CASSLGSPDEQFF	TGCGCCAGCAGCTTGGGTAGTCCGGATGAGCAGTTCTTC
TRBV3-1/TRBV3-2	-	TRBJ1-3	19	few	CASSQDYWREPSSGNTIYF	TGTGCCAGCAGCCAAGATTACTGGAGGGAGCCTAGCTCTGGAAACACCATATATTTT
TRBV4-2	TRBD1	TRBJ2-7	16	-	CASSRSWDRGSYEQYF	TGTGCCAGCAGCCGCAGCTGGGACAGGGGGTCCTACGAGCAGTACTTC
TRBV7-2	TRBD2	TRBJ2-3	14	-	CASSLAGATDTQYF	TGTGCCAGCAGCCTAGCGGGCGCCACAGATACGCAGTATTTT
TRBV9	TRBD1	TRBJ1-2	14	-	CASARDRGFEGYTF	TGTGCCAGCGCACGTGACAGGGGTTTCGAGGGCTACACCTTC
TRBV3-1/TRBV3-2	TRBD1	TRBJ1-1	13	-	CASGGQGNTEAFF	TGTGCCAGCGGGGGACAGGGAAACACTGAAGCTTTCTTT
TRBV29-1	TRBD1	TRBJ1-2	11	once	CSAGTGGGYTF	TGCAGCGCCGGGACAGGGGGTGGCTACACCTTC
TRBV29-1	-	TRBJ2-2	12	-	CSVQGVSGELFF	TGCAGCGTACAAGGGGTTTCCGGGGAGCTGTTTTTT
TRBV18	TRBD2	TRBJ2-3	16	-	CASSPPAGGRTDTQYF	TGTGCCAGCTCACCACCAGCGGGAGGCCGGACAGATACGCAGTATTTT
TRBV6-1	-	TRBJ1-5	15	-	CASSDLSRDNQPQHF	TGTGCCAGCAGTGACCTAAGCAGGGACAATCAGCCCCAGCATTTT
TRBV5-4	-	TRBJ1-1	16	-	CASSLEGVRMNTEAFF	TGTGCCAGCAGCTTGGAGGGGGTGCGGATGAACACTGAAGCTTTCTTT